These 17 T cell receptor beta chains share one sample of origin, sequenced in a study of Tregs in tolerant kidney transplant recipients. The repertoire was sequenced with immunoSEQ multiplex PCR; TCRdb's copy has only in-frame clones and lacks some. The sample holds about 64,000 clones, around 87% seen once. Recipients received nonmyeloablative bone marrow transplants from related graft donors, with transient mixed chimerism. The sample here was CD4+ T cells from blood (PBMCs), taken 6 months after the transplant. These receptors were collected from a human patient who received a combined kidney and bone marrow transplant. Certain T cells may be donor cells from the graft.

The chain links TRBV21-1 to TRBJ2-1; the table's D call, TRBD2, has no DNA check behind it. TRBV21-1 is described as a pseudogene. This CDR3 contains 19 residues. This CDR3 is CASSFTGGPVTIPFNEQFF. The CDR3 bases are TGTGCCAGCAGCTTTACGGGGGGGCCGGTTACGATCCCTTTCAATGAGCAGTTCTTC.

Only one count was recorded for this clone. The chain couples TRBV7-2 to TRBJ2-7; 10 positions agree with TRBD2. J gave up 4 bases and V 1 base, and 4 bases lay outside the gene matches. Germline CDR1 is SGHTA and CDR2 is FQGNSA. The CDR3 covers 15 residues. CDR3 bases: TGTGCCAGCAGCTTAGGGACTAGCGGCCTATACGAGCAGTACTTC. It yields the protein CASSLGTSGLYEQYF. Full variable domain (remainder filled in from reference TRBV7-2 and TRBJ2-7): GAGVSQSPSNKVTEKGKDVELRCDPISGHTALYWYRQSLGQGLEFLIYFQGNSAPDKSGLPSDRFSAERTGGSVSTLTIQRTQQEDSAVYLCASSLGTSGLYEQYFGPGTRLTVT.

The J gene is TRBJ1-5, the V gene TRBV15; 8 nucleotides agree with TRBD1. After removal of 9 bases from V and 2 bases from J, the junction contained 3 bases not matched to a gene. This CDR3 comprises 13 residues. Germline loops: CDR1 LNHNV, CDR2 YYDKDF (reference sequence). CDR3 nucleotide sequence: TGTGCCACGGACAGGGACGGCAATCAGCCCCAGCATTTT. Translated, it gives CATDRDGNQPQHF.

The table lists this clone with a count of one. The chain joins TRBV29-1 to TRBJ2-1; TRBD1 is a possible D gene (6 bases). Between the trimmed V and J ends, which lost 4 bases and 3 bases, there was a span of 10 bases. Looked up from germline, CDR1 is SQVTM and CDR2 is ANQGSEA. This CDR3 is 13 amino acids long. CDR3 nucleotide sequence: TGCAGCGTTGTGGTAGGGGGCTACAATGAGCAGTTCTTC. It encodes CSVVVGGYNEQFF.

This clone showed up just a few times. J is TRBJ2-7 and V is TRBV5-1; possibly TRBD1 for D (5 bases). Between the trimmed V and J ends, which lost 4 bases and 3 bases, there was a span of 14 bases. CDR3 length: 14 amino acids. Germline CDR1 is SGHRS and CDR2 is YFSETQ. The CDR3 region is CASSAQGMSYEQYF. The CDR3 region has the DNA TGCGCCAGCAGCGCTCAGGGTATGAGCTACGAGCAGTACTTC.

Note on this clone: One end of the junction fails to match germline, which may point to a read error. The V and J genes are TRBV7-2 and TRBJ2-4; possibly TRBD1 for D (5 bases). The germline gives CDR1 SGHTA, CDR2 FQGNSA. The CDR3 length is 14 residues. CDR3 protein: CASSLVGLKNIQHF. The CDR3 DNA reads as TGTGCCAGCAGCTTAGTGGGGCTGAAAAACATTCAGCACTTC. The full variable domain, its missing parts supplied by reference TRBV7-2 and TRBJ2-4, is GAGVSQSPSNKVTEKGKDVELRCDPISGHTALYWYRQSLGQGLEFLIYFQGNSAPDKSGLPSDRFSAERTGGSVSTLTIQRTQQEDSAVYLCASSLVGLKNIQHFGAGTRLSVL.

The gene calls are TRBV5-6 and TRBJ2-7; TRBD1 agrees at 9 bases. CDR1 is SGHDT and CDR2 is YYEEEE in the germline V gene. The CDR3 sequence is 13 residues long. The trim removed 3 bases at V and 7 bases at J, leaving 5 bases unmatched. The chain's CDR3 is CASSWDRVDEQYF. Here the CDR3 DNA reads TGTGCCAGCAGCTGGGACAGGGTCGATGAGCAGTACTTC. The variable domain in full, completed from reference TRBV5-6 and TRBJ2-7, reads DAGVTQSPTHLIKTRGQQVTLRCSPKSGHDTVSWYQQALGQGPQFIFQYYEEEERQRGNFPDRFSGHQFPNYSSELNVNALLLGDSALYLCASSWDRVDEQYFGPGTRLTVT.

The chain employs TRBV7-2 and TRBJ2-3; 7 bases agree with TRBD2. Per germline, CDR1 SGHTA and CDR2 FQGNSA. The V gene end was trimmed by 5 bases and the J gene end by 3 bases; junction bases not matched to a gene: 8. The CDR3 is made up of 15 amino acids. CDR3 region: CASSRLAATTDTQYF. The CDR3 DNA reads as TGTGCCAGCAGCCGCCTAGCGGCGACAACAGATACGCAGTATTTT.

The chain couples TRBV4-3 to TRBJ1-1; D gene ambiguous. The CDR3 sequence is 14 residues long. Germline V gives CDR1 LGHNA, CDR2 YSLEER. Deletions cut 4 bases from V and 4 bases from J, with 13 bases between. The DNA for the CDR3 is TGCGCCAGCAGCCTAGACCACGGCGGCACTGAAGCTTTCTTT. Its translation is CASSLDHGGTEAFF.

The chain has TRBV9 and TRBJ1-3, with TRBD1 identical over 7 bases. Germline values: CDR1 SGDLS, CDR2 YYNGEE. The trim removed 3 bases at V and 0 bases at J, leaving 3 bases unmatched. This CDR3 has 15 amino acids. CDR3 DNA sequence: TGTGCCAGCAGCGCGACAGGGACCTCTGGAAACACCATATATTTT. Translated: CASSATGTSGNTIYF.

The chain joins TRBV7-9 to TRBJ1-1; 9 nucleotides match TRBD1. After removal of 5 bases from V and 4 bases from J, the junction contained 5 bases not matched to a gene. Germline CDR1 is SEHNR and CDR2 is FQNEAQ (reference sequence). The CDR3 extends over 14 amino acids. The chain's CDR3 is CASSPRDRATEAFF. The CDR3, as DNA: TGTGCCAGCAGCCCCCGGGACAGGGCCACTGAAGCTTTCTTT.

The chain is built from TRBV5-1 and TRBJ2-1; possible D gene TRBD1, 6 bases. With 2 bases removed from V and 3 bases from J, the gap between germline ends came to 15 bases. The CDR3 consists of 16 residues. In germline, CDR1 is SGHRS, CDR2 YFSETQ. The CDR3 here is CASSLLQGNGYNEQFF. CDR3 DNA sequence: TGCGCCAGCAGCTTATTACAGGGAAACGGCTACAATGAGCAGTTCTTC.

This clone was seen just once. The chain joins TRBV7-8 to TRBJ2-7; D not resolved. V was shortened by 3 bases and J by 0 bases, with 3 bases between the two germline ends. The CDR3 loop spans 12 amino acids. From germline, CDR1 is SGHVS and CDR2 FQNEAQ. The CDR3 here is CASSFSSYEQYF. CDR3 in DNA: TGTGCCAGCAGCTTTAGCTCCTACGAGCAGTACTTC.

This chain uses TRBV7-9 with TRBJ2-7; TRBD1 agrees at 9 bases. The CDR3 runs 16 residues. CDR1 and CDR2 (germline): SEHNR, FQNEAQ (reference sequence). V lost 3 bases to trimming and J lost 6 bases; unmatched junction nucleotides: 12. For the CDR3, the DNA is TGTGCCAGCAGCTTGCCCTACAGGGGGCAGGAATCCGAGCAGTACTTC. It is translated as CASSLPYRGQESEQYF.

This sequence joins TRBV18 and TRBJ2-1, with 14 bases fitting TRBD2. Germline V gene sequence: CDR1 KGHSH, CDR2 LQKENI. V was clipped by 6 bases and J by 15 bases; unmatched bases: 7. CDR3 length: 13 residues. The CDR3 reads CASSPGLAGVRFF. CDR3 in DNA: TGTGCCAGCTCCCCGGGACTAGCGGGAGTTCGGTTCTTC.

V usage is TRBV18 and J usage is TRBJ2-3; D is perhaps TRBD2 (6 bases). This CDR3 has 13 residues. Germline V gene data show CDR1 as KGHSH and CDR2 as LQKENI. Trimming pared 3 bases from V and 6 bases from J, leaving 10 bases between. This CDR3 reads CASSPGRGDTQYF. Written as DNA, the CDR3 is TGTGCCAGCTCACCTGGACGGGGGGATACGCAGTATTTT. The full variable domain, its missing parts supplied by reference TRBV18 and TRBJ2-3, is NAGVMQNPRHLVRRRGQEARLRCSPMKGHSHVYWYRQLPEEGLKFMVYLQKENIIDESGMPKERFSAEFPKEGPSILRIQQVVRGDSAAYFCASSPGRGDTQYFGPGTRLTVL.

The sample holds one count of this clone. The chain has TRBV11-2 and TRBJ1-1; a possible D gene is TRBD1 (6 bases). V was cut by 2 bases and J by 7 bases, with 17 bases left in between. This CDR3 has 15 amino acids. Germline loops: CDR1 SGHAT, CDR2 FQNNGV. The CDR3 loop is CASSLNQGIRSEAFF. For the CDR3, the DNA is TGTGCCAGCAGCTTAAATCAGGGGATCCGCAGTGAAGCTTTCTTT.